A few counts support the clone carrying this T cell receptor beta chain. A much bigger clone sits one base away, suggesting this may be a read error. The sample is drawn from a study of lung T cells in sarcoidosis with Löfgren's syndrome. The CDR3 covers 14 residues. Per germline, CDR1 MNHEY and CDR2 SMNVEV (reference sequence). TCRdb reanalysed the reads using MiXCR and keeps one entry per CDR3 protein. The repertoire consists of roughly 63,000 distinct CDR3 sequences, with 21% occurring once and the leading ten covering about 2.5%. The sequenced sample consisted of CD4+ T cells from PBMCs. The chain has TRBV27 and TRBJ2-1; D possibly corresponds to TRBD2 (6 bases). The TCR was taken from a human donor with sarcoidosis (Löfgren's syndrome or another form), or a control subject (not recorded which). The CDR3 is CASSPGLQTREQSF. DNA for the CDR3: TGTGCCAGCAGTCCCGGACTGCAAACACGGGAGCAGTCCTTC.